This T cell receptor beta chain was retrieved from a study of cytomegalovirus exposure and HLA in healthy donors. Study-wide findings and caveats: A previous analysis found most TCR beta V segments productive roughly 87% or roughly 30% of the time.

As regards this clone: Its antigen remains unidentified.

PCR involved 60 Vbeta and 13 Jbeta primers. Produced via immunoSEQ multiplex PCR; TCRdb's table is partial and in-frame only. The table records about 180,000 clones, roughly 84% of them present only once. In germline, CDR1 is SEHNR, CDR2 FQNEAQ (reference sequence). J gave up 4 bases and V 1 base, and 0 bases lay outside the gene matches. This CDR3 comprises 14 residues. Sequencing was done on a sample of PBMCs. The receptor comes from a boy younger than 10 in good health and CMV-seronegative. The chain links TRBV7-9 to TRBJ1-5; TRBD1 matches 8 bases. CDR3 nucleotides: TGTGCCAGCAGCTTAGGGACAGGGAATCAGCCCCAGCATTTT. Amino acid sequence: CASSLGTGNQPQHF.